This T cell receptor beta chain was identified in a study of T cells in tuberculosis. Study-level background: T cells were selected with CD1B tetramers loaded with glucose monomycolate. Study-wide results and caveats: Some low-affinity tetramer-binding T cells may be absent from this sample.

Per the germline V gene, CDR1 is SNHLY and CDR2 is FYNNEI. Trimming removed 8 bases at V and 1 base at J, with 14 bases between. This CDR3 spans 14 amino acids. Thawed, overnight-rested PBMC were stained with GMM-loaded CD1B tetramer, viability dye and anti-CD3, then sorted. The CD1B tetramers carried C32 glucose monomycolate purified from Rhodococcus equi. PBMC for tetramer sorting were first depleted of CD14-expressing monocytes. The protocol was immunoSEQ multiplex PCR, while the TCRdb copy is restricted to in-frame clones and leaves out a portion. The sample consists of 61,000 or so clones, 81% of them appearing once.

What was sequenced was CD1b-GMM tetramer-negative cells sorted from PBMCs. The V and J genes are TRBV2 and TRBJ1-1; the D gene is possibly TRBD1 (6 bases). The sequence was collected from an adult woman with latent tuberculosis. The CDR3 sequence is CASGYRASNTEAFF. The DNA of the CDR3 is TGTGCCAGCGGGTACAGGGCTTCGAACACTGAAGCTTTCTTT.